The subject of this entry is one T cell receptor (beta chain). The antigen this receptor binds is unknown. No base quality information exists; no much larger clone differs at one position. The data are from a study of T cell responses to AZD1222 COVID-19 vaccine (dated by TCRdb to the early 2020s). Some background on the complete study: A total of 233 trial participants underwent TCR sequencing, of whom 207 received two doses of AZD1222 and some 25 received two doses of the MenACWY control vaccine. Enrollment into the trials was organized by age into subgroups of 18-55, 56-69 and 70-plus years, and those subgroups contained about 160, 30 and 59 TCR-sequenced participants, respectively.

Broad study findings and their caveats: No day 14 peak-response samples were available, so repertoires were characterized only after the peak T cell response. After two AZD1222 doses, both the breadth and the depth of spike-specific TCRs were significantly higher than at day 0 and than in MenACWY recipients. Participants were mostly white British and included more females than males, and it was suggested by the authors that clonal diversity may have been underestimated. Conclusions about previously exposed vaccinees are limited, since just five to seven AZD1222 recipients were seropositive for SARS-CoV-2 at baseline. The 56-69-year group was small, and its depth increase did not reach significance, likely because of low power. Vaccine-associated CD4 TCRs spanned the whole spike protein, with dominant responses in regions 160-218 and 743-854. Epitopes outside the regions mutated in the B.1.351 and B.1.1.7 variants were reportedly recognized by nearly half of the unique spike-specific TCRs.

CDR1 and CDR2 (MNHEY, SVGAGI) derive from the germline V gene. The CDR3 sequence holds 15 residues, the cysteine and phenylalanine included. Solely the CDR3 DNA is kept, with 45 bases framed from the first base. Compared with germline, V lacks 4 bases and J lacks 7 bases; bases without a gene match: 9. The CDR3 regions of human TCRbeta chains were subjected to immunosequencing. In the original analysis: Repertoire TCRs were matched against a reference library of SARS-CoV-2-specific TCRs generated with the MIRA antigen-specificity platform. Breadth was defined as the fraction of unique TCRs that were SARS-CoV-2-associated. Depth was defined as the fraction of total T cells that were SARS-CoV-2-associated. Using the MIRA data, every spike-specific TCR was mapped to the spike region that the TCR reacted to and assigned to either a CD4 or a CD8 class. Log10-transformed breadth and depth values were compared by one-way ANOVA with Sidak's multiple comparisons tests. TCRdb re-hosts the immuneACCESS table, in-frame sequences only. Its copies lack some clones; in the studies checked, an unresolved V gene accounts for under half of them, and the cause for the rest is not known. Clone size and V and J calls were adopted from that table, with D and trimming inferred from the DNA. Within this sample are about 140,000 clones, with roughly 93% of them counted one time only. The top ten constitute more than 0.8% of the sample.

According to the study, the label for this sample's time point signals: baseline before first vaccination. What this sample's treatment or condition label stands for: meningococcal conjugate vaccine given as trial control. Vaccinee samples came from UK trials COV001 and COV002, including a single-blind randomized controlled phase 2/3 trial of AZD1222 (ChAdOx1 nCoV-19) in healthy adults. Trial participant PBMC samples were collected at day 0 and day 28 after the second dose for TCRbeta chain sequencing. The clonotype comes from an adult in good health. The sequences come from peripheral blood, collected on day 0 of MenACWY control vaccination. Recombination linked TRBV6-5 to TRBJ2-1; the central 8 bases match TRBD2. This receptor has the CDR3 CASSSIPGGRNEQFF. The bases read TGTGCCAGCAGTTCGATCCCGGGGGGGAGGAATGAGCAGTTCTTC.